This TCR beta chain was identified in a study of blood T cell repertoires in COVID-19. Participant-given clinical history determined each cohort assignment. Donors in Cohort 3 who had recovered were those with two negative PCRs, healthcare professional clearance, or resolution of their symptoms. Here immunoSEQ multiplex PCR was the method, and the copy in TCRdb shows in-frame clones only, minus some. The sample has around 260,000 clones, approximately 90% seen once. The CDR3 contains 12 residues. Trimming took off 6 bases at V and 7 bases at J, with 12 bases between the two ends. Germline V CDR1 and CDR2: MNHEY, SVGAGI.

The TCR was taken from a woman under 40 who had recovered from COVID-19. Sequencing was done on a sample of PBMCs or T cells enriched from blood (not recorded which). This chain joins TRBV6-5 and TRBJ1-1, with D uncertain. CDR3 sequence: CASRRERSEAFF. The CDR3 coding sequence is TGTGCCAGCAGAAGGGAGAGAAGTGAAGCTTTCTTT.